This T cell receptor (beta chain) was recorded in a study of T cell changes during pregnancy in multiple sclerosis. The method was immunoSEQ multiplex PCR; TCRdb's version includes in-frame clones alone and lacks a portion of them. In the table there are 75,000 to 95,000 clones, 94% of which are singletons. Germline-derived CDR1 and CDR2 are SGHAT and FQNNGV. There are 17 residues in the CDR3. Trimming cost V 1 base and J 0 bases, with 13 bases left between them. This clonotype was sampled from a female donor with multiple sclerosis, enrolled in a pregnancy study. The V gene is TRBV11-2, the J gene TRBJ1-3; D not certain. This material consisted of CD4+ T cells from peripheral blood mononuclear cells, taken after pregnancy. CDR3 in DNA: TGTGCCAGCAGCTTAGCTCTGTCACAGAGCTCTGGAAACACCATATATTTT. This encodes CASSLALSQSSGNTIYF.